The source of this T cell receptor (beta chain) is a study of CXCR3-negative and CXCR3-positive naive CD8 T cells (dated by TCRdb to the late 2010s). With regard to the full study: In total, 130 million to 150 million TRB reads were obtained, which works out to roughly 1.5 +/- 0.3 million reads per library. The diversity and physicochemical repertoire analyses included some 11 donors pooled from two independent experiments. The TRBV-TRBJ cluster analysis covered naive subsets from a handful of donors and memory cells from 3 donors. The full study reports these points: Similar TRBV-TRBJ usage was shown by naive CXCR3-negative and CXCR3-positive cells from the same donor, whereas distinct patterns were shown by memory cells. Compared with CXCR3-negative naive cells, CXCR3-positive naive cells had TRB CDR3s with higher hydrophobicity (lower Kidera factor 4), lower energy, and higher strength and volume indices. CXCR3 expression partially decreased after cryopreservation, so most assays used freshly isolated PBMCs. Surface CD5, linked to self-reactivity in mice, was comparable between naive subsets; TCR interaction strength was therefore also inferred from TRB CDR3 physicochemical properties. Both naive subsets had comparably high repertoire diversity, while memory CD8+ T cells had much lower repertoire diversity.

CDR1 and CDR2 are drawn from the germline V gene: MDHEN, SYDVKM. The CDR3 runs 17 amino acids, cysteine and phenylalanine included. Only the protein sequence is given. For every CD8+ T cell subset, 300,000 cells were flow-sorted straight into RLT lysis buffer, and each subset was sorted in triplicate. To keep memory contaminants out, a stringent definition of naive CD8+ T cells was applied: CD45RO-CCR7+CD27+CD95-. Peripheral blood mononuclear cells were isolated from buffy coats using standard density gradient centrifugation. Naive CXCR3-negative and CXCR3-positive CD8+ T cells were flow-sorted using a FACSAria III. An RNeasy Mini Kit was used to extract total RNA from the sorted cells. For this clonotype: Its cognate antigen has yet to be identified.

The sequencer listed for this sample is NextSeq 550. The Human TCR Profiling Kit (MiLaboratory) was used to make UMI-labeled 5' RACE TRB cDNA libraries. cDNA synthesis used the entire amount of extracted RNA, and PCR amplification then used the entire amount of cDNA produced. Libraries were prepared in parallel with an identical number of PCR cycles. The authors processed their data as follows. With a minimum of two reads required per UMI, MIGEC and MiXCR pulled out about 50,000 +/- 9,200 unique UMI-labeled TRB cDNA molecules from each library. Each library averaged around 40,000 +/- 10,000 functional in-frame TRB CDR3 nucleotide clonotypes without stop codons. Diversity metrics, including normalized Shannon-Wiener and Chao1, were computed in VDJtools after downsampling to 5000 UMI-labeled TRB molecules per sample. Clonotype-size-weighted physicochemical properties of the central five CDR3 residues (interaction energy, strength, volume and Kidera factor 4) were computed in VDJtools. Based on TCRdb reprocessing of the reads, there is one entry per CDR3 protein sequence, and DNA is missing. The V and J calls were determined by TCRdb, not by the authors. The record for this sample contains approximately 8,800 distinct CDR3 sequences. Roughly 2% of the sample lies in the top ten.

This TCR was sampled from a human donor in good health. Some clones in this sample may be carry-over from other donors' samples. The specimen sequenced was naive CXCR3+ CD8+ T cells from blood. The meaning of the sample's cell subset or site label: CD45RO-CCR7+CD27+CD95- naive CD8+ T cells expressing CXCR3 (TNR3+). The chain is encoded by TRBV28 joined to TRBJ2-5; the D gene TCRdb calls, TRBD1, cannot be checked with no DNA. CDR3 region: CASSSLDTGGPQETQYF. This CDR3, with the reference TRBV28 and TRBJ2-5 proteins standing in past its ends, gives the full variable domain DVKVTQSSRYLVKRTGEKVFLECVQDMDHENMFWYRQDPGLGLRLIYFSYDVKMKEKGDIPEGYSVSREKKERFSLILESASTNQTSMYLCASSSLDTGGPQETQYFGPGTRLLVL.